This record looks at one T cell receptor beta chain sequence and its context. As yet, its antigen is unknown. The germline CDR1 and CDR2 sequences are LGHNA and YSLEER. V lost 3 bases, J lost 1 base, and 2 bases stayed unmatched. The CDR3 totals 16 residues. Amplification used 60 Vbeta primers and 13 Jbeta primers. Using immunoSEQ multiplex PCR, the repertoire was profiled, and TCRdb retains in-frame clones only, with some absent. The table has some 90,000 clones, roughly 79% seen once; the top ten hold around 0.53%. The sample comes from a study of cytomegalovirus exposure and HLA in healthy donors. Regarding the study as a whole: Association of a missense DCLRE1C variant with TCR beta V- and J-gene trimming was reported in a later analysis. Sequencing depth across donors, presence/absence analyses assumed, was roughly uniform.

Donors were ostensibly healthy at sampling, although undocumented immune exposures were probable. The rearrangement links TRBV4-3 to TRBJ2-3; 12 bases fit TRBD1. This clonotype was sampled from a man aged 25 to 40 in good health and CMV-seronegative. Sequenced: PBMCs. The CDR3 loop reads CASSQGQGAGTDTQYF. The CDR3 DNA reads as TGCGCCAGCAGCCAGGGACAGGGGGCTGGCACAGATACGCAGTATTTT.